This T cell receptor beta chain was found in a study of blood T cell repertoires in COVID-19. Looking at the study overall: Samples taken during acute and convalescent COVID-19 were collected in the United States, Italy and Spain. T cells, B-cell-depleted T cells, or PBMCs provided the cDNA or gDNA that served as material.

Per the original methods: Using reference gene primer amplification, nucleated cell counts were estimated. Libraries were prepared by immunoSEQ multiplex PCR; TCRdb keeps only in-frame clonotypes and omits some of them. V, J and clone size derive from that table, while D and trimming were established from the DNA sequence. The sample contains about 210,000 clones, 83% of which appear only once. The material sequenced was peripheral blood. The TCR originated in a woman aged 40 to 55 with active or convalescent COVID-19.

The CDR3 sequence is CASSSPGGRDTQYF. The CDR3 DNA is TGTGCCAGCAGCTCCCCTGGAGGGAGAGATACGCAGTATTTT. The chain uses TRBV9 and TRBJ2-3, with D perhaps matching TRBD2 (6 bases). V dropped 4 bases and J dropped 5 bases, with 14 bases sitting between them. There are 14 residues in the CDR3. Germline values: CDR1 SGDLS, CDR2 YYNGEE.